This T cell receptor beta chain was observed in a study of T cells in localized non-small cell lung cancer. Study findings and constraints: In adjacent lung appeared a median 57 of the top 100 tumor clones. Heterogeneity remains possible because sequencing was limited to only one tumor region. Uninvolved adjacent lung, not tumor, had the highest T cell clonality. Longer overall survival associated with higher blood T cell density; shorter survival with higher adjacent-lung clonality.

A word on this clone: The antigen remains unidentified.

CDR3 length: 16 residues. The V gene's germline CDR1 is MNHNS and CDR2 SASEGT. Losses at the gene ends were 2 bases for V and 7 bases for J; bases not matched to a gene: 7. The data were produced by immunoSEQ multiplex PCR, yet TCRdb's version contains in-frame clones alone and is incomplete. The repertoire holds roughly 71,000 clones, with 86% as singletons. The V and J genes are TRBV6-1 and TRBJ1-5, with 11 positions matching TRBD1. This clonotype originated in a male donor aged 60 or over with stage III squamous cell lung carcinoma. This material consisted of peripheral blood, taken before any cancer treatment. As DNA, the CDR3 is TGTGCCAGCAGTGAATGGGGACAGGGGGTCCCCCAGCCCCAGCATTTT. Translated: CASSEWGQGVPQPQHF.